One sample yielded the 16 T cell receptor beta chains listed below, sequenced in a study of blood T cells in healthy people across ages (dated by TCRdb to between 2014 and 2017). Libraries were built with 5' RACE. A second PCR of roughly 6 to 12 cycles was run with a J-beta primer mix and a sample-barcoded 5' primer. TCRdb trimmed the raw reads at Q25, called clones with MiXCR and kept productive beta chains. Every entry covers one CDR3 protein and lists the most common genes and DNA from its rows. The sample profile shows around 1,900,000 distinct CDR3 sequences; 30% to 40% of them were found once. The top ten hold roughly 23% of the sample. The specimen sequenced was blood. The receptor set was obtained from a human donor in good health.

This clonotype was observed a handful of times. The gene calls are TRBV29-1 and TRBJ2-3; D perhaps matches TRBD1 (5 bases). This CDR3 is built from 13 residues. Germline assignment: CDR1 SQVTM and CDR2 ANQGSEA. Trimming stripped 3 bases from V and 6 bases from J, with 13 bases between. CDR3 nucleotide sequence: TGCAGCGTTGACTGGCAGGGCATTGATACGCAGTATTTT. Amino acid sequence: CSVDWQGIDTQYF.

The chain is built from TRBV9 and TRBJ2-1; maybe TRBD1 (6 bases). Looked up from germline, CDR1 is SGDLS and CDR2 is YYNGEE. V lost 1 base and J lost 2, with 19 bases in between. The CDR3 has 18 residues. For the CDR3, the DNA is TGTGCCAGCAGCGTAAGCCCCTTGGGGCAGGGGACCTACAATGAGCAGTTCTTC. Its protein product is CASSVSPLGQGTYNEQFF.

This clonotype was seen a few times. For the CDR3, the DNA is TGTGCCAGCAGCCAAGATCTCCGACAGGGTCAAGAGACCCAGTACTTC. Amino acid sequence: CASSQDLRQGQETQYF. This sequence joins TRBV3-1 and TRBJ2-5; 7 nucleotides align to TRBD1. V dropped 0 bases and J dropped 2; count of bases not matched to a gene: 6. The CDR3 sequence is 16 residues long. The germline gives CDR1 LGHDT, CDR2 YNNKEL (reference sequence).

This chain uses TRBV7-9 with TRBJ2-5, with unresolved D. The CDR3 runs 14 residues. Trimming removed 11 bases at V and 2 bases at J, with 18 bases between. From germline, CDR1 is SEHNR and CDR2 FQNEAQ (reference sequence). CDR3 sequence (DNA): TGTGCCGGGCAAAAAATGGAAGGGCAAGAGACCCAGTACTTC. It specifies CAGQKMEGQETQYF.

This clonotype occurred a few times. This chain connects TRBV4-3 to TRBJ2-3, with D maybe TRBD1 (6 bases). Germline V gene data show CDR1 as LGHNA and CDR2 as YSLEER. Trimming pared 4 bases from V and 9 bases from J, leaving 23 bases between. The CDR3 runs 16 residues. The CDR3 DNA reads TGCGCCAGCAGCCCCAAGGTGCGTGGGGGCGGTGAGACGCAGTATTTT. The encoded protein is CASSPKVRGGGETQYF.

This clonotype was seen more than once but under ten times. V usage is TRBV27 and J usage is TRBJ2-3; TRBD1 agrees at 11 bases. CDR3 length: 16 residues. Trimming took 2 bases from V and 5 from J; bases not matched to a gene: 6. Germline loops: CDR1 MNHEY, CDR2 SMNVEV (reference sequence). Written as DNA, the CDR3 is TGTGCCAGCAGTTTAAGGGGGGGACAGGGGGTAGATACGCAGTATTTT. Its translation: CASSLRGGQGVDTQYF.

This clonotype was picked up a small number of times. The V gene is TRBV10-3, the J gene TRBJ2-1, with 10 bases matching TRBD1. Germline trimming cut 3 bases from V and 3 bases from J; bases unmatched to any gene: 8. Per germline, CDR1 ENHRY and CDR2 SYGVKD. This CDR3 contains 17 residues. This CDR3 is CAISDRGTGAFYNEQFF. CDR3 in DNA: TGTGCCATCAGTGACCGAGGGACAGGGGCCTTCTACAATGAGCAGTTCTTC.

The chain couples TRBV11-1 to TRBJ1-1; D gene unclear. Germline-derived CDR1 and CDR2 are SGHAT and FQDESV (reference sequence). This CDR3 has 13 amino acids. Trimming pared 9 bases from V and 1 base from J, leaving 12 bases between. CDR3 nucleotide sequence: TGTGCCAGTGGGATTAACTGGAACACTGAAGCTTTCTTT. As protein: CASGINWNTEAFF.

There are many counts of this clonotype. For the CDR3, the DNA is TGTGCCAGCTCCGGACGGAACCAAGAGACCCAGTACTTC. Protein sequence: CASSGRNQETQYF. The chain employs TRBV10-3 and TRBJ2-5; no clear D gene. Germline V lookup: CDR1 ENHRY, CDR2 SYGVKD. There are 13 residues in the CDR3. Trimming took 10 bases from V and 0 from J, leaving 12 bases between them.

The V gene is TRBV18, the J gene TRBJ1-5, with TRBD1 identical over 10 bases. The CDR3 is made up of 15 amino acids. Trimming at V came to 8 bases and at J to 2 bases, leaving 6 bases not matched to a gene. The germline V gene encodes CDR1 KGHSH and CDR2 LQKENI. The chain's CDR3 is CASTTGTGGNQPQHF. In nucleotides, the CDR3 is TGTGCCAGCACCACCGGGACAGGGGGCAATCAGCCCCAGCATTTT.

This clonotype was counted between two and nine times. V gene TRBV4-3 combines with J gene TRBJ1-1; the D gene is possibly TRBD1 (5 bases). CDR3 length: 17 residues. With 2 bases removed from V and 2 bases from J, the gap between germline ends came to 18 bases. The germline gives CDR1 LGHNA, CDR2 YSLEER. The CDR3 protein is CASSQKDQGILNTEAFF. CDR3 sequence (DNA): TGCGCCAGCAGCCAAAAGGATCAGGGAATCCTTAACACTGAAGCTTTCTTT.

This clonotype was detected many times. The genes are TRBV6-2 or TRBV6-3 and TRBJ2-1; D unresolved. The germline V gene has CDR1 MNHEY and CDR2 SVGEGT. The V end was cut by 6 bases, the J end by 2 bases, with 2 bases between. The CDR3 sequence is 11 residues long. The CDR3 coding sequence is TGTGCCAGCAGAACCTACAATGAGCAGTTCTTC. This encodes CASRTYNEQFF.

The rearrangement links TRBV6-5 to TRBJ1-1; D not resolved. The V end was cut by 2 bases, the J end by 2 bases, with 15 bases between. Per germline, CDR1 MNHEY and CDR2 SVGAGI. The CDR3 is 16 amino acids. Here the CDR3 reads CASSYRRGVLNTEAFF. The CDR3 coding sequence is TGTGCCAGCAGTTACCGGCGGGGAGTTCTTAACACTGAAGCTTTCTTT.

This clonotype was seen repeatedly, ten times or more. A much larger clone sits a single nucleotide away, making a read error possible. The V call is TRBV2, the J call TRBJ2-7; D is uncertain. Germline CDR1 SNHLY, CDR2 FYNNEI. There are 12 residues in the CDR3. The V gene lost 4 bases and the J gene lost 0 bases, with 4 bases spanning the gap. CDR3 region: CASSGASYEQYF. DNA for the CDR3: TGTGCCAGCAGTGGGGCCTCCTACGAGCAGTACTTC.

In this sample, this clonotype turned up many times. The chain joins TRBV12-3 or TRBV12-4 to TRBJ1-2; D is unclear. Trimming stripped 1 base from V and 5 bases from J, with 2 bases between. The CDR3 contains 11 residues. This CDR3 reads CASSLGYGYTF. CDR3 in DNA: TGTGCCAGCAGTTTAGGGTATGGCTACACCTTC.

This clonotype was counted between two and nine times. The chain links TRBV7-6 to TRBJ2-5; 9 nucleotides align to TRBD2. The germline V gene has CDR1 SGHVS and CDR2 FNYEAQ. This CDR3 region has 16 residues. J lost 4 bases, V lost 5 bases, and 11 bases had no gene match. The chain's CDR3 is CASSRSGLASGETQYF. CDR3 sequence (DNA): TGTGCCAGCAGCCGATCGGGACTAGCAAGCGGAGAGACCCAGTACTTC.